This TCR beta chain came from a study of cytomegalovirus exposure and HLA in healthy donors. About the research overall: Earlier, 110 million or so unique TCR beta sequences were recovered from approximately 200 million T cells by an analysis. For the approximately 390 genotyped donors, over 80% fell within the Caucasian-associated ancestry cluster. Whole-study results and caveats: About 90% or about 30% of the time was how often most TCR beta V segments were productive, according to an earlier analysis.

The PCR had 60 Vbeta and 13 Jbeta primers. Only in-frame clones appear in the TCRdb table, and some are missing; sequencing was by immunoSEQ multiplex PCR. There are about 130,000 clones in the sample, with approximately 1.9% held by the top ten. With respect to this clone: Its antigen is unidentified.

The sample consisted of PBMCs. The source of this sequence is a woman between 55 and 75 years old in good health and CMV-seronegative.

In DNA form, the CDR3 reads TGTGCCAGCAGCCTCAGGGGGAACACTGAAGCTTTCTTT. It yields the protein CASSLRGNTEAFF. This chain uses TRBV14 with TRBJ1-1; maybe TRBD1 (6 bases). Per germline, CDR1 SGHDN and CDR2 FVKESK. Between the trimmed V and J ends, which lost 4 bases and 1 base, there was a span of 7 bases. The CDR3 length is 13 residues.